The 25 T cell receptor beta chains below were found in one sample sequenced in a study of T cell responses to AZD1222 COVID-19 vaccine. The table came from immunoSEQ multiplex PCR; TCRdb's copy has only in-frame clones and leaves some out. The sample holds over 100,000 clones, 70% to 90% seen once. The sample was peripheral blood, taken on day 0 of AZD1222 vaccination. These receptors were obtained from an adult in good health.

The gene calls are TRBV6-5 and TRBJ1-1; D is unresolved. Trimming took 2 bases from V and 6 from J, leaving 4 bases between them. The CDR3 has 11 residues. The germline V gene has CDR1 MNHEY and CDR2 SVGAGI. The CDR3 coding sequence is TGTGCCAGCAGTTACCCAGCTGAAGCTTTCTTT. Protein sequence: CASSYPAEAFF.

The rearrangement links TRBV19 to TRBJ2-7, with TRBD2 identical over 7 bases. This CDR3 is 15 amino acids long. The V segment lost 2 bases and the J segment 0 bases; nucleotides outside the gene matches: 4. The germline gives CDR1 LNHDA, CDR2 SQIVND (reference sequence). CDR3 sequence reads: CASSIRGGDSYEQYF. For the CDR3, the DNA is TGTGCCAGTAGTATACGCGGGGGAGACTCCTACGAGCAGTACTTC. Complete variable domain (other parts from reference TRBV19 and TRBJ2-7): DGGITQSPKYLFRKEGQNVTLSCEQNLNHDAMYWYRQDPGQGLRLIYYSQIVNDFQKGDIAEGYSVSREKKESFPLTVTSAQKNPTAFYLCASSIRGGDSYEQYFGPGTRLTVT.

CDR3 coding DNA: TGTGCCAGTAGTAGTAGCGGGGGGCATAACAATGAGCAGTTCTTC. Translation gives CASSSSGGHNNEQFF. V usage is TRBV19 and J usage is TRBJ2-1, with TRBD2 matching over 10 bases. Germline V CDR1 and CDR2: LNHDA, SQIVND (reference sequence). V lost 4 bases to trimming and J lost 5 bases; unmatched junction nucleotides: 5. This CDR3 comprises 15 residues.

The gene calls are TRBV6-5 and TRBJ1-1, with 8 bases lining up with TRBD1. The junction had 3 bases not matched to a gene; V was cut back by 9 bases and J by 0 bases. Germline V gene data show CDR1 as MNHEY and CDR2 as SVGAGI. This CDR3 comprises 13 residues. DNA for the CDR3: TGTGCCAGTAGGACAGGGATGAACACTGAAGCTTTCTTT. This translates into CASRTGMNTEAFF.

This chain joins TRBV7-3 and TRBJ2-3, with 8 bases aligning to TRBD2. The CDR3 extends over 16 amino acids. Germline V gives CDR1 SGHTA, CDR2 FQGTGA. Trimming took 5 bases from V and 4 from J; bases not matched to a gene: 11. CDR3 DNA sequence: TGTGCCAGCAGCCGGGCAGCGGGAGTGGGAGCAGATACGCAGTATTTT. Translated, it gives CASSRAAGVGADTQYF.

The V and J genes are TRBV19 and TRBJ1-4; no definite D call. The CDR3 runs to 15 residues. Germline assignment: CDR1 LNHDA and CDR2 SQIVND (reference sequence). V shed 2 bases and J shed 9 bases, with 16 bases lying between them. The CDR3 DNA reads TGTGCCAGTAGTATACCGGGTGGATCTGGGCAAAAACTGTTTTTT. It translates to CASSIPGGSGQKLFF. Looking up the rest from reference TRBV19 and TRBJ1-4 gives the full variable domain: DGGITQSPKYLFRKEGQNVTLSCEQNLNHDAMYWYRQDPGQGLRLIYYSQIVNDFQKGDIAEGYSVSREKKESFPLTVTSAQKNPTAFYLCASSIPGGSGQKLFFGSGTQLSVL.

The chain couples TRBV7-9 to TRBJ2-1; D unresolved. This CDR3 is 12 amino acids long. CDR1 and CDR2 from the germline V gene are SEHNR and FQNEAQ (reference sequence). Trimming shortened V by 6 bases and J by 6 bases, and 9 bases separated the two germline ends. CDR3 DNA sequence: TGTGCCAGCAGAAAATCGAGCAATGAGCAGTTCTTC. Amino acid sequence: CASRKSSNEQFF.

This chain uses TRBV15 with TRBJ2-7; D is unclear. The CDR3 is 13 amino acids. CDR1 and CDR2 (germline): LNHNV, YYDKDF (reference sequence). V was shortened by 0 bases and J by 2 bases, with 5 bases between the two germline ends. For the CDR3, the DNA is TGTGCCACCAGCAGAGAGGCCACCTACGAGCAGTACTTC. This translates into CATSREATYEQYF. The variable domain in full, completed from reference TRBV15 and TRBJ2-7, reads DAMVIQNPRYQVTQFGKPVTLSCSQTLNHNVMYWYQQKSSQAPKLLFHYYDKDFNNEADTPDNFQSRRPNTSFCFLDIRSPGLGDTAMYLCATSREATYEQYFGPGTRLTVT.

V usage is TRBV20-1 and J usage is TRBJ2-3, with TRBD1 as a possible D gene (6 bases). Germline lookup yields CDR1 DFQATT and CDR2 SNEGSKA (reference sequence). The CDR3 runs to 14 residues. V was trimmed by 3 bases and J by 5 bases, leaving 15 bases between them. CDR3 nucleotides: TGCAGTGCTAGTTCCGAGACAGGCGTAGATACGCAGTATTTT. It codes for CSASSETGVDTQYF.

V usage is TRBV5-6 and J usage is TRBJ1-5; the D gene is possibly TRBD1 (5 bases). The CDR3 runs 16 residues. Per germline, CDR1 SGHDT and CDR2 YYEEEE. V was trimmed by 0 bases and J by 4 bases, leaving 14 bases between them. The CDR3 nucleotides read TGTGCCAGCAGCTTGGTAGGACAAGCACAGAATCAGCCCCAGCATTTT. It yields the protein CASSLVGQAQNQPQHF.

The chain combines TRBV7-8 with TRBJ1-5, with D unresolved. Germline CDR1 SGHVS, CDR2 FQNEAQ. The V end lost 5 bases, the J end lost 0 bases, and 11 bases lay between the germline ends. The CDR3 sequence is 15 residues long. Written as DNA, the CDR3 is TGTGCCAGCAGCATCCGGCTGGATAGCAATCAGCCCCAGCATTTT. Protein product: CASSIRLDSNQPQHF.

This chain connects TRBV9 to TRBJ2-1, with a tentative D call TRBD1 (5 bases). V dropped 1 base and J dropped 6 bases, with 14 bases sitting between them. Germline-derived CDR1 and CDR2 are SGDLS and YYNGEE. This CDR3 contains 15 residues. The CDR3 DNA is TGTGCCAGCAGCGTATTATGGCAGGGAATCAATGAGCAGTTCTTC. Its translation is CASSVLWQGINEQFF.

The gene calls are TRBV18 and TRBJ1-1; no clear D. The CDR3 is 14 residues long. Germline values: CDR1 KGHSH, CDR2 LQKENI. V lost 6 bases and J lost 0, with 11 bases in between. The CDR3 region is CASSFQTLNTEAFF. The CDR3 DNA is TGTGCCAGCTCTTTCCAGACATTGAACACTGAAGCTTTCTTT.

This chain uses TRBV13 with TRBJ1-1, with D hard to call. CDR1 and CDR2 (germline): PRHDT, FYEKMQ (reference sequence). The CDR3 contains 14 residues. The V end lost 2 bases, the J end lost 0 bases, and 7 bases lay between the germline ends. CDR3 bases: TGTGCCAGCAGCTTAAGGTCGGTGAACACTGAAGCTTTCTTT. Protein product: CASSLRSVNTEAFF.

This chain connects TRBV3-1 (or the pseudogene TRBV3-2) to TRBJ2-5, with 12 bases identical to TRBD2. The CDR3 has 17 amino acids. The J segment lost 4 bases and the V segment lost 4 bases, leaving 10 bases of the junction unmatched. CDR1 and CDR2 from the germline V gene are LGHDT and YNNKEL (reference sequence). The CDR3 loop reads CASSRRMTSGSGETQYF. The CDR3 DNA reads TGTGCCAGCAGCCGTCGCATGACTAGCGGGAGTGGAGAGACCCAGTACTTC.

The chain links TRBV20-1 to TRBJ1-2, with D unresolved. V lost 8 bases, J lost 0 bases, and 7 bases lay in between. The CDR3 sequence is 11 residues long. Looked up from germline, CDR1 is DFQATT and CDR2 is SNEGSKA (reference sequence). The CDR3 nucleotides are TGCAGTCCCCTCGCTAACTATGGCTACACCTTC. Its protein is CSPLANYGYTF.

The chain carries TRBV19 and TRBJ2-3, with 12 bases lining up with TRBD2. This CDR3 comprises 16 residues. V lost 4 bases to trimming and J lost 1 base; unmatched junction nucleotides: 3. CDR1 is LNHDA, CDR2 SQIVND, per germline (reference sequence). The DNA of the CDR3 is TGTGCCAGTAGTAAAAGACTAGCGGGAGGCACAGATACGCAGTATTTT. As protein: CASSKRLAGGTDTQYF. Based on the CDR3 plus reference TRBV19 and TRBJ2-3, the full variable domain is DGGITQSPKYLFRKEGQNVTLSCEQNLNHDAMYWYRQDPGQGLRLIYYSQIVNDFQKGDIAEGYSVSREKKESFPLTVTSAQKNPTAFYLCASSKRLAGGTDTQYFGPGTRLTVL.

The rearrangement uses TRBV7-8 and TRBJ2-7; the D gene is possibly TRBD2 (5 bases). V shed 5 bases and J shed 2 bases, with 16 bases lying between them. In germline, CDR1 is SGHVS, CDR2 FQNEAQ. The CDR3 runs 15 residues. In DNA form, the CDR3 reads TGTGCCAGCAGCCCACCCCGGGCGGGCCCCTACGAGCAGTACTTC. Amino acids: CASSPPRAGPYEQYF.

This chain links TRBV6-6 with TRBJ1-6, with 9 bases fitting TRBD1. Per the germline V gene, CDR1 is MNHNY and CDR2 is SVGAGI (reference sequence). V shed 6 bases, J shed 10 bases, and the junction held 10 bases outside the gene matches. CDR3 length equals 15 residues. The CDR3, as DNA: TGTGCCAGCAGGCATAGGGACAGGGTTATGTCACCCCTCCACTTT. Translating it yields CASRHRDRVMSPLHF.

This clone was recorded only once. V usage is TRBV5-1 and J usage is TRBJ1-4; D remains ambiguous. The germline V gene has CDR1 SGHRS and CDR2 YFSETQ. The CDR3 sequence is 15 residues long. The ends were cut back, 1 base at V and 0 bases at J, with 7 bases in the middle. The CDR3 coding sequence is TGCGCCAGCAGCTTGTTCAGTCCAACTAATGAAAAACTGTTTTTT. Residues: CASSLFSPTNEKLFF.

The chain is built from TRBV14 and TRBJ2-3; D tentatively fits TRBD1 or TRBD2 (6 bases each). Germline-derived CDR1 and CDR2 are SGHDN and FVKESK. The CDR3 sequence is 16 residues long. V lost 0 bases, J lost 1 base, and 11 bases lay in between. This CDR3 is CASSQDSGARTDTQYF. The CDR3 nucleotides are TGTGCCAGCAGCCAAGATTCGGGGGCCCGCACAGATACGCAGTATTTT.

The J gene is TRBJ2-5, the V gene TRBV9, with 7 bases fitting TRBD2. Germline CDR1 reads SGDLS; CDR2 reads YYNGEE. This CDR3 has 14 amino acids. With V trimmed by 2 bases and J by 3 bases, 4 bases remained unmatched. CDR3 bases: TGTGCCAGCAGCGTGGGGGGGACCAAAGAGACCCAGTACTTC. It translates to CASSVGGTKETQYF.

The chain joins TRBV30 to TRBJ1-2, with D unresolved. The CDR3 length is 13 residues. Germline loops: CDR1 GTSNPN, CDR2 SVGIG (reference sequence). Trimming took off 0 bases at V and 3 bases at J, with 8 bases between the two ends. CDR3 sequence reads: CAWSVGQDYGYTF. The CDR3 region has the DNA TGTGCCTGGAGTGTAGGTCAGGACTATGGCTACACCTTC.

The chain is built from TRBV18 and TRBJ2-7; a weak D match, TRBD1 (6 bases). CDR1 KGHSH and CDR2 LQKENI come from the germline V gene. This CDR3 region has 14 residues. V dropped 1 base and J dropped 3 bases, with 10 bases sitting between them. CDR3 residues: CASSPQQGYYEQYF. As DNA, the CDR3 is TGTGCCAGCTCACCACAACAGGGTTACTACGAGCAGTACTTC.

This sequence joins TRBV12-5 and TRBJ2-3; possible D gene TRBD2, 5 bases. Germline V gene sequence: CDR1 LGHNT, CDR2 FRNRAP. The germline V and J ends were trimmed by 6 bases and 1 base, with 8 bases remaining between them. CDR3 size: 13 residues. CDR3 amino acids: CASGPGGTDTQYF. Written as DNA, the CDR3 is TGTGCTAGTGGCCCCGGGGGCACAGATACGCAGTATTTT.